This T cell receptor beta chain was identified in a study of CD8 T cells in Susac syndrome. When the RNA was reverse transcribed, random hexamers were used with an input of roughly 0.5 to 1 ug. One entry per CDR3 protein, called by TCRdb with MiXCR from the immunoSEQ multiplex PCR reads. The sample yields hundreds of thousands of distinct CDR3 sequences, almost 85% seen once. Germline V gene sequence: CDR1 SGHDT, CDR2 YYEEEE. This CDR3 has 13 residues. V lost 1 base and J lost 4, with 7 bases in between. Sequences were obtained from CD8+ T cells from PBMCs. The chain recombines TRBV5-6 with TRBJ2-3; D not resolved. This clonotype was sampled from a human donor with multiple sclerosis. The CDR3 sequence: CASSLLPADTQYF. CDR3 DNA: TGTGCCAGCAGCTTGCTTCCGGCAGATACGCAGTATTTT.